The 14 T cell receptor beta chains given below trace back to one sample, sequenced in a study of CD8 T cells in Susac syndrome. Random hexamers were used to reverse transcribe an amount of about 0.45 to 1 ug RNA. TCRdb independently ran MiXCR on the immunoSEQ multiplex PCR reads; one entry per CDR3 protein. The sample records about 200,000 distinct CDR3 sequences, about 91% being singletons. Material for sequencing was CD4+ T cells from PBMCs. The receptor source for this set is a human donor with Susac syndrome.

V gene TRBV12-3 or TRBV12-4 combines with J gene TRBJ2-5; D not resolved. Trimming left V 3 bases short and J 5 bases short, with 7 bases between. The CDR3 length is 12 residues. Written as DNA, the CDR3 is TGTGCCAGCAGTTTCTCGGAGGAGACCCAGTACTTC. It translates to CASSFSEETQYF.

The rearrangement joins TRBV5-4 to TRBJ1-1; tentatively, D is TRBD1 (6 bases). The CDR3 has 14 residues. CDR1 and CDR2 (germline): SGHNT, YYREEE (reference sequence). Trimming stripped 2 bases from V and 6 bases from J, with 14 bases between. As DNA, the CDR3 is TGTGCCAGCAGCTTTCCCGGGGGCAACCCTGAAGCTTTCTTT. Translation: CASSFPGGNPEAFF.

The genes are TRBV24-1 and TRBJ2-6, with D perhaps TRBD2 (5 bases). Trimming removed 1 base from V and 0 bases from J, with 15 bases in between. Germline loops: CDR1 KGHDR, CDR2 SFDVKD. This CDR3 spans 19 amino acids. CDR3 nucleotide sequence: TGTGCCACCAGTGATTTTCCCGGGGATAAAACCTCTGGGGCCAACGTCCTGACTTTC. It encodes CATSDFPGDKTSGANVLTF.

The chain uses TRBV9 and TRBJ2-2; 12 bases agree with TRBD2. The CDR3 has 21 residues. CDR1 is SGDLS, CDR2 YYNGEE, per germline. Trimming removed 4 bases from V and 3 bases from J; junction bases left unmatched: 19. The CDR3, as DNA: TGTGCCAGCAGCTTCGGGGGGACTAGCGGGTTTCTAGTAGGTGACACCGGGGAGCTGTTTTTT. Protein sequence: CASSFGGTSGFLVGDTGELFF.

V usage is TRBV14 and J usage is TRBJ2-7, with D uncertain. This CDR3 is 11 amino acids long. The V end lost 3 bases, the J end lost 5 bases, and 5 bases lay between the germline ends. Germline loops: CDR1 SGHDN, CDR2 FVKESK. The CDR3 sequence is CASSHVDEQYF. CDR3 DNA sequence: TGTGCCAGCAGCCATGTTGACGAGCAGTACTTC. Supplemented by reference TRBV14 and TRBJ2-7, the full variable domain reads EAGVTQFPSHSVIEKGQTVTLRCDPISGHDNLYWYRRVMGKEIKFLLHFVKESKQDESGMPNNRFLAERTGGTYSTLKVQPAELEDSGVYFCASSHVDEQYFGPGTRLTVT.

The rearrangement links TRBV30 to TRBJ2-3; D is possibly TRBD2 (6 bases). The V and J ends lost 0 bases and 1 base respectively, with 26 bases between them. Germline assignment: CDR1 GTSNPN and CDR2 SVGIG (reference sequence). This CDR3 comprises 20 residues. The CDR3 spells CAWSVHSGGAYLRRTDTQYF. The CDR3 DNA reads TGTGCCTGGAGTGTACATTCGGGCGGGGCGTATTTAAGACGCACAGATACGCAGTATTTT.

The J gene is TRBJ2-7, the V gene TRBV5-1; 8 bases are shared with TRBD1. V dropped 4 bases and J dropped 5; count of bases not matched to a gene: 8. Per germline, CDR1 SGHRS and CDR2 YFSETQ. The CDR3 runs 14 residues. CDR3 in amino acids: CASSGTTGENEQYF. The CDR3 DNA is TGCGCCAGCAGCGGAACGACAGGGGAGAACGAGCAGTACTTC.

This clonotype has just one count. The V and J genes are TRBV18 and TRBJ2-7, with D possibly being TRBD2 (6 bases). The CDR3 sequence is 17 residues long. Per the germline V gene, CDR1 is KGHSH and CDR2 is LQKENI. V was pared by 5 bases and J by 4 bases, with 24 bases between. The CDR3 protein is CASSIKSGTHLPYEQYF. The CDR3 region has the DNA TGTGCCAGCTCAATCAAATCCGGGACTCACCTACCATACGAGCAGTACTTC.

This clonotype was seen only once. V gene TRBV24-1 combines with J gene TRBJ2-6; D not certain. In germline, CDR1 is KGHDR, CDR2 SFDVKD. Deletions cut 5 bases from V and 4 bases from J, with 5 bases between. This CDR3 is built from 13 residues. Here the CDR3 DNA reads TGTGCCACCAGTGCGTCCGGGGCCAACGTCCTGACTTTC. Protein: CATSASGANVLTF.

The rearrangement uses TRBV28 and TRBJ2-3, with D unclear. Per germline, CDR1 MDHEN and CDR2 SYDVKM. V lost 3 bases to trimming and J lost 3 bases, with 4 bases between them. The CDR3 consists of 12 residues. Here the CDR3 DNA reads TGTGCCAGCAGTTTGCAGACAGATACGCAGTATTTT. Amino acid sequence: CASSLQTDTQYF.

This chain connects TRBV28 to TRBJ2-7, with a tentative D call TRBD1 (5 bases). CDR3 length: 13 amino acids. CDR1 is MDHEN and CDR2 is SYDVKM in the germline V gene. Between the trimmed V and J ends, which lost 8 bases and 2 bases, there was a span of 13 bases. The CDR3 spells CASSSQGPYEQYF. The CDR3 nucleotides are TGTGCCAGCTCTAGTCAGGGTCCCTACGAGCAGTACTTC.

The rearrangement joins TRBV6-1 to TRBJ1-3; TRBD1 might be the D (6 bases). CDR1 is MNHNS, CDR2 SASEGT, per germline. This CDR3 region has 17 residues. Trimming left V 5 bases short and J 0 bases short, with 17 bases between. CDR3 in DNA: TGTGCCAGCAGTCAGAGGACAGCCGCCTTCTCTGGAAACACCATATATTTT. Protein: CASSQRTAAFSGNTIYF.

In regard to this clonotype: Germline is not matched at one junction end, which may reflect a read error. The DNA of the CDR3 is TGTGCCAGCAGTTACGCCGGGGTTAAAGCCAAAAACACTCAGTACTTC. Translation gives CASSYAGVKAKNTQYF. The chain couples TRBV6-2 or TRBV6-3 to TRBJ2-4, with TRBD2 as a possible D gene (5 bases). This CDR3 spans 16 amino acids. Germline V gene sequence: CDR1 MNHEY, CDR2 SVGEGT.

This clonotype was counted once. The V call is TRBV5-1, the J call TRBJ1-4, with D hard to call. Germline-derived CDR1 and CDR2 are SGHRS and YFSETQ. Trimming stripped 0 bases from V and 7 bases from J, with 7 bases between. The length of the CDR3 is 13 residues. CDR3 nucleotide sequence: TGCGCCAGCAGCTTGGTCTGGGGTGAAAAACTGTTTTTT. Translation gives CASSLVWGEKLFF.